This T cell receptor beta chain was profiled in a study of breast tumors, draining lymph nodes, adjacent tissues (dated by TCRdb to 2015 to 2016). Some background on the complete study: Breast cancer patients provided tumor, adjacent nontumor tissue and axillary lymph nodes, and the study compared the TCR beta repertoires across these three sources. In human breast cancer, the study set out to evaluate how tumor, surrounding tissue and draining lymph node repertoires relate to one another and whether T cells may move between these sites.

Results and caveats for the whole study, not just this receptor: The study presented the conclusion that tumor T cells originate in lymph nodes as consistent with a hypothesis, not as something directly demonstrated. The data were judged consistent with most tumor T cells deriving from the lymph node and then expanding within tumor tissue. In luminal-like breast cancer, tumor and nontumor tissue repertoires resembled each other significantly more than in basal-like breast cancer. Tumor T-cell repertoires showed less diversity than lymph node repertoires and more diversity than nontumor tissue repertoires, and tumor T-cell repertoires showed preferential V and J gene usage.

The instrument was an Illumina HiSeq 2000. Multiplex PCR amplification was used to generate the TCR beta chain libraries. The amplified TCR beta chain products were analyzed by high-throughput sequencing. The public reads were run again by TCRdb, first through fastp at Q25 and then through MiXCR, and only productive beta chains were kept. Entries are consolidated by CDR3 protein sequence, retaining the most common genes and DNA. The sample has tens of thousands of distinct CDR3 sequences on record, 57% of them singletons. Clones ranked in the top ten supply roughly 18% of the sample. For this clonotype: Its antigen is not yet known. No clone much larger than this one lies a single base away; base qualities are absent.

After removal of 2 bases from V and 6 bases from J, the junction retains 4 bases not matched to a gene. The germline V gene (reference sequence) yields DFQATT for CDR1 and SNEGSKA for CDR2. Counted from cysteine to phenylalanine, this CDR3 has 15 amino acids. The retained sequence is limited to the CDR3, 45 bases, with the frame set at the first base. Sequences were obtained from breast tumor tissue. This receptor was taken from a female donor with breast cancer. Some clones in this sample may be carry-over from other donors' samples. Recombination joined TRBV20-1 with TRBJ2-2, with 12 central nucleotides matching TRBD2. The DNA is as follows: TGCAGTGCTAGACGGCTAGCGGGAGGGCCCGGGGAGCTGTTTTTT. Its protein product is CSARRLAGGPGELFF.